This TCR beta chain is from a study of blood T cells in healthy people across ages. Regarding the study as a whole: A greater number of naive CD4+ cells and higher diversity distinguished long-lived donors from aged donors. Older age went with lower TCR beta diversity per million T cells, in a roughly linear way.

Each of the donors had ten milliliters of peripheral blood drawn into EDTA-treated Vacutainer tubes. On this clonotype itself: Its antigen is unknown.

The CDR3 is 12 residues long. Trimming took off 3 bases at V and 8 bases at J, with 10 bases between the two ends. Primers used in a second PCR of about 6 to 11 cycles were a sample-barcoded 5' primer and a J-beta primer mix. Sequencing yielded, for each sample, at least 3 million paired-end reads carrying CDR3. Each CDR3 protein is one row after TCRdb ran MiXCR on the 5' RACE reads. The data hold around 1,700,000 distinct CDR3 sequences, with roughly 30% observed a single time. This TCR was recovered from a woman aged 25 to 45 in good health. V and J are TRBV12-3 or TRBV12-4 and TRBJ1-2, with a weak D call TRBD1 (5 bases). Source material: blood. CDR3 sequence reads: CASSLTVGGYTF. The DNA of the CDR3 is TGTGCCAGCAGTTTGACAGTCGGCGGCTACACCTTC.